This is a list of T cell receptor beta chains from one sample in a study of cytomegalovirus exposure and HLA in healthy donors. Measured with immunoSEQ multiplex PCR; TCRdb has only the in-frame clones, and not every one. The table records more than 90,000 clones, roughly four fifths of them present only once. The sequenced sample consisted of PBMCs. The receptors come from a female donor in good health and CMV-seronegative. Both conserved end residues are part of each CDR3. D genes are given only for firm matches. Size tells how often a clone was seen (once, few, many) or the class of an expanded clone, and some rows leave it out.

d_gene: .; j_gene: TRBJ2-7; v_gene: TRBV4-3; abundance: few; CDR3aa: CASSQQTGTYEQYF; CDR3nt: TGCGCCAGCAGCCAACAGACGGGAACCTACGAGCAGTACTTC
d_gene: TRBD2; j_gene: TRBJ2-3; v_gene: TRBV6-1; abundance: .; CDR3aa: CASSERPTSGASTDTQYF; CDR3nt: TGTGCCAGCAGTGAAAGGCCGACTAGCGGGGCTAGCACAGATACGCAGTATTTT
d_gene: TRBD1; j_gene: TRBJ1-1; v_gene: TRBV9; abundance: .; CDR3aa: CASSPGTGGAGTEAFF; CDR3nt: TGTGCCAGCAGCCCAGGGACAGGGGGCGCCGGCACTGAAGCTTTCTTT
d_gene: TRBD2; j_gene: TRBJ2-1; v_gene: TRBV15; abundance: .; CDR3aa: CATSRVLAGGNEQFF; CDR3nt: TGTGCCACCAGCAGAGTACTAGCGGGAGGAAATGAGCAGTTCTTC
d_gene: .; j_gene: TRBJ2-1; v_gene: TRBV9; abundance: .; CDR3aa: CASSVVSRDEQFF; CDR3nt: TGTGCCAGCAGCGTAGTGTCACGCGATGAGCAGTTCTTC
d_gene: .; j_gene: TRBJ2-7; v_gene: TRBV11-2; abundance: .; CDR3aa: CASSFSRQVGEQYF; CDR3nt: TGTGCCAGCAGCTTTTCCCGACAGGTCGGCGAGCAGTACTTC
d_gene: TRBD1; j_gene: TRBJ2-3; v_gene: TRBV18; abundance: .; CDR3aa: CASSPGQGTDTQYF; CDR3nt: TGTGCCAGCTCACCGGGACAGGGAACAGATACGCAGTATTTT
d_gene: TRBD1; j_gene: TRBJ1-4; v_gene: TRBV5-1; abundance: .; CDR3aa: CASSLPQGNFNEKLFF; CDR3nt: TGCGCCAGCAGCTTGCCACAGGGGAATTTTAATGAAAAACTGTTTTTT
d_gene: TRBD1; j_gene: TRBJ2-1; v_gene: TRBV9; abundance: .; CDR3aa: CASSVEGARNEQFF; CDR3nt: TGTGCCAGCAGCGTAGAGGGGGCTAGGAATGAGCAGTTCTTC
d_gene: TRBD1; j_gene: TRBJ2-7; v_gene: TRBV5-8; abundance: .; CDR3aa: CASSLIYGAGGKDEQYF; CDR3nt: TGTGCCAGCAGCTTGATTTATGGGGCAGGGGGTAAGGACGAGCAGTACTTC
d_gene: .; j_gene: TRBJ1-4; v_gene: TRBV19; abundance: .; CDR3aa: CASSIRLGLATNEKLFF; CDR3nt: TGTGCCAGTAGTATTAGGTTGGGACTTGCAACTAATGAAAAACTGTTTTTT
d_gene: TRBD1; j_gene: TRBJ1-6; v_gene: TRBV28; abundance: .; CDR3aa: CASRAYRDRANFDNSPLHF; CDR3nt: TGTGCCAGCAGAGCATACCGGGACAGAGCCAACTTCGATAATTCACCCCTCCACTTT
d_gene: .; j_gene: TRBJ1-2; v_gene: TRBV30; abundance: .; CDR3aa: CAWSQDTGYTF; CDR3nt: TGTGCCTGGAGTCAGGACACCGGCTACACCTTC
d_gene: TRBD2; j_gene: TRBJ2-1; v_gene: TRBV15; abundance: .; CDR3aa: CATSRERTSGSYEQFF; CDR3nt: TGTGCCACCAGCAGAGAGAGGACTAGCGGGAGCTATGAGCAGTTCTTC
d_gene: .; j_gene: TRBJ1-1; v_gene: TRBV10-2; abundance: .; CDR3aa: CASSERRGNTEAFF; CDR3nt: TGCGCCAGCAGTGAACGCAGGGGTAACACTGAAGCTTTCTTT
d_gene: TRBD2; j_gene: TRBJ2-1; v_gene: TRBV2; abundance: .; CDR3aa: CASSSRGRGVINNEQFF; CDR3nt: TGTGCCAGCAGCTCCCGCGGGAGGGGAGTAATAAACAATGAGCAGTTCTTC
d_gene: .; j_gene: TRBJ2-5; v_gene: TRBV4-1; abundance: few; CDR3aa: CASCREGHPQETQYF; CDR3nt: TGCGCCAGCTGCCGTGAGGGACACCCCCAAGAGACCCAGTACTTC
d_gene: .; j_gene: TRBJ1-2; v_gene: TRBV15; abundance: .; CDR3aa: CATSREDYSYTF; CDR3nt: TGTGCCACCAGCAGGGAGGATTATAGCTACACCTTC
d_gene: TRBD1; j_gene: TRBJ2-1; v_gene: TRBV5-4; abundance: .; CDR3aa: CASSPTTTGWNEQFF; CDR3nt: TGTGCCAGCAGCCCTACTACGACAGGGTGGAATGAGCAGTTCTTC
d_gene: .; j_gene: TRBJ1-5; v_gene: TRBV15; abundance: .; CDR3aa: CATSRAEIYSNQPQHF; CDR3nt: TGTGCCACCAGCAGAGCGGAGATCTATAGCAATCAGCCCCAGCATTTT
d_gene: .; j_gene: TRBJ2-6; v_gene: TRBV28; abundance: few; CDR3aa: CASSSQGRSGANVLTF; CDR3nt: TGTGCCAGCAGTTCACAGGGACGCTCTGGGGCCAACGTCCTGACTTTC
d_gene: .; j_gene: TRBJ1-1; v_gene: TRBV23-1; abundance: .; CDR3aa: CASSHTDKKNTEAFF; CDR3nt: TGCGCCAGCAGTCACACGGACAAGAAAAACACTGAAGCTTTCTTT
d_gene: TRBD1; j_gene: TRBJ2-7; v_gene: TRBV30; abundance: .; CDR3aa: CAWRGTGHYEQYF; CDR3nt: TGTGCCTGGAGGGGGACAGGGCACTACGAGCAGTACTTC
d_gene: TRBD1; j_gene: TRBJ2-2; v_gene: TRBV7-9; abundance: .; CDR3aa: CASSLALAGGPTGELFF; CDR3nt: TGTGCCAGCAGCTTAGCGCTGGCAGGGGGCCCGACCGGGGAGCTGTTTTTT
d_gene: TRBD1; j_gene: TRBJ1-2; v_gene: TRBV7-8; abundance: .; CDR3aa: CASSPLNSGQGYGYTF; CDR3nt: TGTGCCAGCAGCCCCCTCAATTCAGGACAGGGCTATGGCTACACCTTC
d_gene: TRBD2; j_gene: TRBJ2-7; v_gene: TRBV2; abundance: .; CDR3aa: CASSEEAGGPNEQYF; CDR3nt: TGTGCCAGCAGTGAGGAAGCGGGAGGGCCTAACGAGCAGTACTTC
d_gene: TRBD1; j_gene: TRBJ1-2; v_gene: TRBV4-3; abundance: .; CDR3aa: CASSPRVTGAYGYTF; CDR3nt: TGCGCCAGCAGCCCGCGGGTGACAGGGGCATATGGCTACACCTTC
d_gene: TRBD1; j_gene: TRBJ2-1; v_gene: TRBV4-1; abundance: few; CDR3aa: CASSQDLGTGGNEQFF; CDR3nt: TGCGCCAGCAGCCAAGATCTTGGGACAGGGGGAAATGAGCAGTTCTTC
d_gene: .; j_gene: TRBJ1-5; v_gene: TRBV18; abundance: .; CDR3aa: CASSPRGVGNQPQHF; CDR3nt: TGTGCCAGCTCACCCAGGGGCGTGGGCAATCAGCCCCAGCATTTT
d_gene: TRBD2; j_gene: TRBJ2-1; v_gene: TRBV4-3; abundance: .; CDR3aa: CASSPRLASGSGSSYNEQFF; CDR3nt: TGCGCCAGCAGCCCCCGCCTGGCTAGCGGGAGTGGGAGCTCCTACAATGAGCAGTTCTTC
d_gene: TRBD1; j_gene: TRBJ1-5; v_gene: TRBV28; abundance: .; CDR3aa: CASSYHRDRGERGQPQHF; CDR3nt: TGTGCCAGCAGTTACCACCGGGACAGGGGCGAACGGGGTCAGCCCCAGCATTTT
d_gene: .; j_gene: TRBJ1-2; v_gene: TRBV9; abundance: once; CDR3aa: CASSRGEDYGYTF; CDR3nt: TGTGCCAGCAGTCGCGGGGAGGACTATGGCTACACCTTC
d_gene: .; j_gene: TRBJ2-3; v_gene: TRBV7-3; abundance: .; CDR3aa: CASSLQGWYTDTQYF; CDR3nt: TGTGCCAGCAGCTTACAGGGGTGGTACACAGATACGCAGTATTTT
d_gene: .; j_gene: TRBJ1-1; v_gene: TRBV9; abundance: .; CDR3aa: CASSVGAFLNTEAFF; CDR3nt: TGTGCCAGCAGCGTAGGGGCCTTCTTGAACACTGAAGCTTTCTTT
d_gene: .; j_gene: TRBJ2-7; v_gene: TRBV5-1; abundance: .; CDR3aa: CASSGAAGVNEQYF; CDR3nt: TGCGCCAGCAGCGGGGCAGCTGGGGTCAACGAGCAGTACTTC
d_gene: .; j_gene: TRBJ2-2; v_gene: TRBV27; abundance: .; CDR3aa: CASSPGLARRSNTGELFF; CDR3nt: TGTGCCAGCAGTCCCGGGTTGGCCCGAAGGTCGAACACCGGGGAGCTGTTTTTT
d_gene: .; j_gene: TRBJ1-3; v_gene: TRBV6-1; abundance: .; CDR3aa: CASSGLVSGNTIYF; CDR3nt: TGTGCCAGCAGTGGTCTCGTGTCTGGAAACACCATATATTTT
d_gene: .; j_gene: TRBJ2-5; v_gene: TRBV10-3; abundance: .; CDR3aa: CAISEVREETQYF; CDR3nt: TGTGCCATCAGTGAGGTCAGGGAAGAGACCCAGTACTTC
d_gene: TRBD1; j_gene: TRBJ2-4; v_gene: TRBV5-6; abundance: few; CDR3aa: CASSLGGTGWIQYF; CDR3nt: TGTGCCAGCAGCTTGGGGGGGACAGGGTGGATTCAGTACTTC
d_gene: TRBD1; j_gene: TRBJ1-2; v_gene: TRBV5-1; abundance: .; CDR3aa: CASSLGPRGVDYGYTF; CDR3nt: TGCGCCAGCAGCTTGGGACCCAGGGGGGTTGACTATGGCTACACCTTC
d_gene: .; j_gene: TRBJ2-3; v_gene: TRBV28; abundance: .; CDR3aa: CASSLIGAGYTDTQYF; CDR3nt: TGTGCCAGCAGTTTAATTGGAGCGGGCTACACAGATACGCAGTATTTT
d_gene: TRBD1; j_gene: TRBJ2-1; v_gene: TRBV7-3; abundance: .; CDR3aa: CASSSQTGGSYNEQFF; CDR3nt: TGTGCCAGCAGCTCTCAGACAGGGGGAAGCTACAATGAGCAGTTCTTC
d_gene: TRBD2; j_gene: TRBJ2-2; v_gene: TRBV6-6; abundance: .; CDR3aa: CASSPLAGFRELFF; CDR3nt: TGTGCCAGCAGCCCTCTAGCGGGGTTCAGGGAGCTGTTTTTT
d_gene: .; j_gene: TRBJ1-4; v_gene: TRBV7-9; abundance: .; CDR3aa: CASSLSRRGALQNEKLFF; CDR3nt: TGTGCCAGCAGCTTATCCCGGCGGGGGGCCCTGCAGAATGAAAAACTGTTTTTT
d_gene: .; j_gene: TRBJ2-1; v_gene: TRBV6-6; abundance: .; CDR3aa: CASSWAPTADEQFF; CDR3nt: TGTGCCAGCAGTTGGGCCCCAACAGCGGATGAGCAGTTCTTC
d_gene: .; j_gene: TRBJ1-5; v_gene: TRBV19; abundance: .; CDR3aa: CASSIAIPRGNQPQHF; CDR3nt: TGTGCCAGTAGTATAGCGATCCCTCGGGGCAATCAGCCCCAGCATTTT
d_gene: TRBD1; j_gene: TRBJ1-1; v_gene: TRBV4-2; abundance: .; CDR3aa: CASSPTGFTEAFF; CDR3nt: TGTGCCAGCAGCCCGACAGGGTTTACTGAAGCTTTCTTT
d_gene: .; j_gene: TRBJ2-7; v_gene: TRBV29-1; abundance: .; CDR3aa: CSVEDSRRGYEQYF; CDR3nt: TGCAGCGTTGAAGACAGCAGGAGAGGGTACGAGCAGTACTTC
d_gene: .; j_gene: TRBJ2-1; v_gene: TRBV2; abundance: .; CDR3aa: CASSADMVEQFF; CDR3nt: TGTGCCAGCAGCGCAGACATGGTTGAGCAGTTCTTC
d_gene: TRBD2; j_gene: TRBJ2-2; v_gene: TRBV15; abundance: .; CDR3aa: CATSSSRAGGLLGELFF; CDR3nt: TGTGCCACCAGCTCATCTCGGGCGGGGGGACTCCTCGGGGAGCTGTTTTTT
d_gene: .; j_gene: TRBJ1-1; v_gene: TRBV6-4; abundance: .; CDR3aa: CASSKFSGGFPEAFF; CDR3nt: TGTGCCAGCAGTAAATTTTCCGGAGGGTTCCCTGAAGCTTTCTTT
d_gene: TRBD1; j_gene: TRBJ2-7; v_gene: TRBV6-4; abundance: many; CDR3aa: CASSAPNPRQGRHF; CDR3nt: TGTGCCAGCAGTGCCCCTAACCCAAGACAGGGGAGGCACTTC
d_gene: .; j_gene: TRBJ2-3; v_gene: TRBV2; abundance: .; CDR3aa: CASAAESTDTQYF; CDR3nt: TGTGCCAGCGCGGCAGAGAGCACAGATACGCAGTATTTT